The T cell receptor beta chain described here comes from a study of T cells in Graves' hyperthyroidism and ophthalmopathy. Regarding the study as a whole: Peripheral blood also featured most of the thyroid clonotypes expanded above 0.001.

Hyperthyroidism patients were newly diagnosed, had disease duration under 2 months, and were aged 18 to 65 years. This clonotype has a count of ten or more. What it recognizes is unknown. CDR3 size: 16 residues. Losses at the gene ends were 1 base for V and 6 bases for J; bases not matched to a gene: 6. From germline, CDR1 is LGHDT and CDR2 YNNKEL (reference sequence). RNA transcripts gave rise to amplified TCR beta CDR3 regions. TCR CDR3 regions were first amplified by RT-PCR with HTBI primers. MiXCR, applied by TCRdb to the multiplex PCR reads, yields one record per CDR3 protein. This sample has 400,000 to 500,000 distinct CDR3 sequences, with 13% to 15% found just once.

The source is a woman under 30 with Graves' hyperthyroidism. The chain carries TRBV3-1 and TRBJ2-3; 11 positions match TRBD2. Sequencing was performed on blood. CDR3 sequence: CASSQASGRTTDTQYF. CDR3 DNA: TGTGCCAGCAGCCAAGCTAGCGGGAGGACGACCGATACGCAGTATTTT.